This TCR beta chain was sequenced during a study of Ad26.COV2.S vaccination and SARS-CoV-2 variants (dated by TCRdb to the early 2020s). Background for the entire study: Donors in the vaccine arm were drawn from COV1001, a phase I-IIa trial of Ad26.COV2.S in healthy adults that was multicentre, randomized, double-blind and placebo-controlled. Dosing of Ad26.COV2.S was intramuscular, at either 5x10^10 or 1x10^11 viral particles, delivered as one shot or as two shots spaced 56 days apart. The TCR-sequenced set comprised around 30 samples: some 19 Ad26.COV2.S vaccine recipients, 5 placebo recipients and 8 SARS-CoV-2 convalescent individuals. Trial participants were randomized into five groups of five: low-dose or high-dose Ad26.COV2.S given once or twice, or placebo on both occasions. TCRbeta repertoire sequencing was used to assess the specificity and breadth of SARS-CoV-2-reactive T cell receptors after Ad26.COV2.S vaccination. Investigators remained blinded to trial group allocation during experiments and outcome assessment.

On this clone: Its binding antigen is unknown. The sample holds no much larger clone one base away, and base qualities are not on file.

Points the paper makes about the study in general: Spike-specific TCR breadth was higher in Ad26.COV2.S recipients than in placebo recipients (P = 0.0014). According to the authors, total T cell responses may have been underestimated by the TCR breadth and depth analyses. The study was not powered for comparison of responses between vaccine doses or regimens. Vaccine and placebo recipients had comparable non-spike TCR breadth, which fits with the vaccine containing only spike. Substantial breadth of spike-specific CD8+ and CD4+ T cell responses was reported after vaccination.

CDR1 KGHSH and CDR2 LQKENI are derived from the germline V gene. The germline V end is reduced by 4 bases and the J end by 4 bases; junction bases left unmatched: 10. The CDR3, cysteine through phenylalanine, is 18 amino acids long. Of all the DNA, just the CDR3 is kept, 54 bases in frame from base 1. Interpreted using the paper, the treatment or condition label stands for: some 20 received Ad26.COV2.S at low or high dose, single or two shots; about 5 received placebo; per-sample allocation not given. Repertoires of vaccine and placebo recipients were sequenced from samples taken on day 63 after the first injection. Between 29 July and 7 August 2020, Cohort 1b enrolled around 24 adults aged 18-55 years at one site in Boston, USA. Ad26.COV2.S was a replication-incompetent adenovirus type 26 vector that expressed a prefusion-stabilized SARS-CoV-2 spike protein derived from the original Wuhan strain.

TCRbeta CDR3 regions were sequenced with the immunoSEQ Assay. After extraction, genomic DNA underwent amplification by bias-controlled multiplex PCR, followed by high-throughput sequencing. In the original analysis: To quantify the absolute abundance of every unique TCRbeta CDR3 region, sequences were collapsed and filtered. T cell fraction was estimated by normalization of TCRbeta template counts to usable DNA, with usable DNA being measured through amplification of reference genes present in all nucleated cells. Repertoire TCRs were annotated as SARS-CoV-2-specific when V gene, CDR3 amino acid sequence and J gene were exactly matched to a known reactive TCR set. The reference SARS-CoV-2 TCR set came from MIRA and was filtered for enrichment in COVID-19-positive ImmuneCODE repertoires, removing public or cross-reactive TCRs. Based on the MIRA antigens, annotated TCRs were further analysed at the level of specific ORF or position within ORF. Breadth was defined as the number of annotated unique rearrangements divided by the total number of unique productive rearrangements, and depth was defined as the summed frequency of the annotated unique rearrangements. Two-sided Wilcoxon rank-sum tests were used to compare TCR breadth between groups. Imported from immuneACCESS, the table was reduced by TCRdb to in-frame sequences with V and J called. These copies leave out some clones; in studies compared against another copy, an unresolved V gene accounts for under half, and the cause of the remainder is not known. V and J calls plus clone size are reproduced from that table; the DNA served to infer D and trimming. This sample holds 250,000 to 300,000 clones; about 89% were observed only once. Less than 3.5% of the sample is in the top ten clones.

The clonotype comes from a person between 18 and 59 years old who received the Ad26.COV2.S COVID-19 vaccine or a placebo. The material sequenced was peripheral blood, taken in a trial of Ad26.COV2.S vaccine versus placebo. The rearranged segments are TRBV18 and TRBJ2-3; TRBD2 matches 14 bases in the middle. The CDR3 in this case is CASSQTGTSGRSADTQYF. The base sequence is TGTGCCAGCTCACAAACCGGGACTAGCGGGAGAAGTGCAGATACGCAGTATTTT.